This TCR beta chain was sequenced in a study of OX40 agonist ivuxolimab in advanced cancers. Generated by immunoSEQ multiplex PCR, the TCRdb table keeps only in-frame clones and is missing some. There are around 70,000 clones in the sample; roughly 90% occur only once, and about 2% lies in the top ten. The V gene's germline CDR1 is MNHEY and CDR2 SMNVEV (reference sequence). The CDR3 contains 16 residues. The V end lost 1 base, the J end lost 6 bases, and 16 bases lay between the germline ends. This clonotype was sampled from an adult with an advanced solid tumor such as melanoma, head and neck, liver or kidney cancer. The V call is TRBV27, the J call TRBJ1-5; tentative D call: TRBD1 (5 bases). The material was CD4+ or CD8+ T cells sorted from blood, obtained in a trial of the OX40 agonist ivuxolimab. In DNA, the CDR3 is TGTGCCAGCAGTTTATTCGACACGGGGGGAGGTCAGCCCCAGCATTTT. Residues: CASSLFDTGGGQPQHF.